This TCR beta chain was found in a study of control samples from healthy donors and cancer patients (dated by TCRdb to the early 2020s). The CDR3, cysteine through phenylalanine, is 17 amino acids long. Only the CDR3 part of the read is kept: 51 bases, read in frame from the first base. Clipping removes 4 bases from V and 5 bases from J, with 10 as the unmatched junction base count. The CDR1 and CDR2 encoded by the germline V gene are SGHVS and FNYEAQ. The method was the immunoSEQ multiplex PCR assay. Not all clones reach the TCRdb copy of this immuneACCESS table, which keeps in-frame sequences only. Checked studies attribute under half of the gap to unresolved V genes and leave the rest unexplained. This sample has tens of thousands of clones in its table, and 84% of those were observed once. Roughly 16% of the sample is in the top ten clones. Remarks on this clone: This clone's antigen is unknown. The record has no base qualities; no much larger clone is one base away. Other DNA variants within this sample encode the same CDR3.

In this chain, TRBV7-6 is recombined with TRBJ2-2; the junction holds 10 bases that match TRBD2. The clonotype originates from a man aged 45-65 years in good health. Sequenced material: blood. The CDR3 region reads CASSSGIAGGGTGELFF. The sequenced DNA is TGTGCCAGCAGCTCAGGGATAGCGGGAGGTGGGACCGGGGAGCTGTTTTTT.